This T cell receptor beta chain was sequenced during a study of human T cells and chemical hapten exposure. Time point described: pre-sensitization, week 0. Treatment indicated: therapeutic diphenylcyclopropenone sensitization with weekly scalp DPC. From the RACE reads, TCRdb called clonotypes with MiXCR, one entry per CDR3 protein. The table includes about 300,000 distinct CDR3 sequences, 5.5% detected once. The sequence derives from a woman aged 18-30 years with alopecia areata. Some clones in this sample may be carry-over from other donors' samples. The sequenced sample was whole blood, obtained in connection with sensitization to the hapten diphenylcyclopropenone (DPC).

The CDR3 DNA reads TGCGCCAGCAGCTGGCGGGGGTCGGGTGCAGATACGCAGTATTTT. It specifies CASSWRGSGADTQYF. The chain has TRBV5-1 and TRBJ2-3, with TRBD2 matching over 7 bases. CDR1 is SGHRS and CDR2 is YFSETQ in the germline V gene. The trim removed 3 bases at V and 4 bases at J, leaving 8 bases unmatched. The CDR3 length is 15 residues.